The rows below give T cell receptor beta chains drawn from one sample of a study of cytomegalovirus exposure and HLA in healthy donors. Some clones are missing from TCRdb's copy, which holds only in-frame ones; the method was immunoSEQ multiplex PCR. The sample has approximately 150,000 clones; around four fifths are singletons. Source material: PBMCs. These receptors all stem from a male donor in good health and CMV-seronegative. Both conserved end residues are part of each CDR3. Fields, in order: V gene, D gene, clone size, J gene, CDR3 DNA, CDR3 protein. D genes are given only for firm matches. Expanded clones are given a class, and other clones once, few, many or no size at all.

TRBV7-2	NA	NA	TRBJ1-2	TGTGCCAGCAGCTTATATCGACAGTCCTATGGCTACACCTTC	CASSLYRQSYGYTF
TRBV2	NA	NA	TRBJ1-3	TGTGCCAGCAGTCGCTACCTAAAAGGGGCTGGAAACACCATATATTTT	CASSRYLKGAGNTIYF
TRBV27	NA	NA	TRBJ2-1	TGTGCCAGCAGTCTCTGGCTAGCGCCTTACAATGAGCAGTTCTTC	CASSLWLAPYNEQFF
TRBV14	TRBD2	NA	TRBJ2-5	TGTGCCAGCAGCCCGGGACTAGCGGGGTTTTACCAAGAGACCCAGTACTTC	CASSPGLAGFYQETQYF
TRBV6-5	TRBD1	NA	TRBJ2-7	TGTGCCAGCAGTTACTCAGGACAGGGTGAAGAGCAGTACTTC	CASSYSGQGEEQYF
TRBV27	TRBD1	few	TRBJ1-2	TGTGCCAGCAGTTTTGATGGGGGACAGGGGGCGGGTGGCTACACCTTC	CASSFDGGQGAGGYTF
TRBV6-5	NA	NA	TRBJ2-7	TGTGCCAGCTCCCAAGCCAGGTTGAGCTCCTACGAGCAGTACTTC	CASSQARLSSYEQYF
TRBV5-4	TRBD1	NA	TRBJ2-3	TGTGCCAGCAGCTTCGGACAGGGCCCTAGCACAGATACGCAGTATTTT	CASSFGQGPSTDTQYF
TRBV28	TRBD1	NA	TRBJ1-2	TGTGCCAGCAGTTCCCGACAGGGGAACTATGGCTACACCTTC	CASSSRQGNYGYTF
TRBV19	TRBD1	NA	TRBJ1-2	TGTGCCAGTAGTCCCCGGACAGGGGCTGACTATGGCTACACCTTC	CASSPRTGADYGYTF
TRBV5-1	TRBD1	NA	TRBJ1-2	TGCGCCAGCAGCCCCGGACAGGGGTACTATGGCTACACCTTC	CASSPGQGYYGYTF
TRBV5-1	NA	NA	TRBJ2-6	TGCGCCAGCAGCCCGTTCAGTGGTCAGGCCATCTCTGGGGCCAACGTCCTGACTTTC	CASSPFSGQAISGANVLTF
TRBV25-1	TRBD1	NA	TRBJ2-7	TGTGCCAGCAGTGACTATGGACAGGGCGCCTACGAGCAGTACTTC	CASSDYGQGAYEQYF
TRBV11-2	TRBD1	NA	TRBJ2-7	TGTGCCAGCAGCACATACCGGGACAGGGACTCCTACGAGCAGTACTTC	CASSTYRDRDSYEQYF
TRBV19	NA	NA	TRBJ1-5	TGTGCCAGTAGTATAGAGTCCGGGTTGAACAATCAGCCCCAGCATTTT	CASSIESGLNNQPQHF
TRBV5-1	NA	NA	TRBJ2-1	TGCGCCAGCAGCATAGGCCAGGCAGGGAACAATGAGCAGTTCTTC	CASSIGQAGNNEQFF
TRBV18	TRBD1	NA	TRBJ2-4	TGTGCCAGCTCACCAGGGGGGACAGGGAACATTCAGTACTTC	CASSPGGTGNIQYF
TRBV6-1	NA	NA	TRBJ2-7	TGTGCCACAACCGAGACAGGCCGGTTGGCAGGCGAGCAGTACTTC	CATTETGRLAGEQYF
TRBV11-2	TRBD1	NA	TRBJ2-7	TGTGCCAGCAGTTTTGGACAGGGGGATCAAGGCTACGAGCAGTACTTC	CASSFGQGDQGYEQYF
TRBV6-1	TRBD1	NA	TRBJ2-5	TGTGCCAGCAGTTTTTGGACAGGGGCCCAAGAGACCCAGTACTTC	CASSFWTGAQETQYF
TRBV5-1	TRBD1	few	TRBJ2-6	TGCGCCAGCAGCCGTCGAGGACAGGGGGAGGCCAACGTCCTGACTTTC	CASSRRGQGEANVLTF
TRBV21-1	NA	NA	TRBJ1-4	TGTGCCAGCAGCTCCTATGACAGGGGCCTTGAAAAACTGTTTTTT	CASSSYDRGLEKLFF
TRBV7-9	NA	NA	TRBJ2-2	TGTGCCAGCAGCCCTCCGATTAGCGTGTCAACCGGGGAGCTGTTTTTT	CASSPPISVSTGELFF
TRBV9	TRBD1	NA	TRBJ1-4	TGTGCCAGCAGCGTAGGAGGGGGCTTCGCTAATGAAAAACTGTTTTTT	CASSVGGGFANEKLFF
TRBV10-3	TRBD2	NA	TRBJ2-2	TGTGCCATCAGTGGTAGCGGGGGCCCGACCGGGGAGCTGTTTTTT	CAISGSGGPTGELFF
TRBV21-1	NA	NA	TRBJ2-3	TGTGCCAGCAGCAACGAACCTAGCGGGGTGACAGATACGCAGTATTTT	CASSNEPSGVTDTQYF
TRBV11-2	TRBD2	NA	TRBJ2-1	TGTGCCAGCAGCATCGGGACTAGTGTCGTCAATGAGCAGTTCTTC	CASSIGTSVVNEQFF
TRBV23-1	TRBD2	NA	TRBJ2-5	TGCGCCAGCAGTCAACATCGGACTAGCGGGAGCCAAGAGACCCAGTACTTC	CASSQHRTSGSQETQYF
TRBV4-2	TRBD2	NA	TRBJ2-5	TGTGCCAGCAGCCAATCTAGCGGGGGGTCTAGTCAAGAGACCCAGTACTTC	CASSQSSGGSSQETQYF
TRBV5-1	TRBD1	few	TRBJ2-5	TGCGCCAGCAGCTTGTGGGACAGGAAAACGAAGGGTGCTAGCGAGGGTGGAGAGACCCAGTACTTC	CASSLWDRKTKGASEGGETQYF
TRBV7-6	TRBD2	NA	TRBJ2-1	TGTGCCAGCAGCTCCACTCCGGGACTAGCGGGGGGGCCGCGCTCCTACAATGAGCAGTTCTTC	CASSSTPGLAGGPRSYNEQFF
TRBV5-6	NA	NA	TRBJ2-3	TGTGCCAGCAGCTTGGCCCCGGGAAAGCGCACAGATACGCAGTATTTT	CASSLAPGKRTDTQYF
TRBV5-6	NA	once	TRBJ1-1	TGTGCCAGCAGCTCATCCTATTCCCATCGGGGCACTGAAGCTTTCTTT	CASSSSYSHRGTEAFF
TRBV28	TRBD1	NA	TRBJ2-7	TGTGCCAGCAGACACCCCGGGACAGGCGCGTACGAGCAGTACTTC	CASRHPGTGAYEQYF
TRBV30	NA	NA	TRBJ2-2	TGTGCCTGGAGTTATACCGGGACTGAGCTGTTTTTT	CAWSYTGTELFF
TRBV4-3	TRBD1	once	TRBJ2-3	TGCGCCAGCAGCCAAGGGCAGGACAGGGCTTTTACAGATACGCAGTATTTT	CASSQGQDRAFTDTQYF
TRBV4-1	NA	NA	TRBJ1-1	TGCGCCAGCAGCCAAGATGGGTGGGTTCGGAGCACTGAAGCTTTCTTT	CASSQDGWVRSTEAFF
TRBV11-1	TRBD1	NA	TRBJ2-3	TGTGCCAGCAGCCTTAGGGGCCGGGACAGGGGAAAAGATACGCAGTATTTT	CASSLRGRDRGKDTQYF
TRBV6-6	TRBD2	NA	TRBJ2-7	TGTGCCAGCAGCTCCGGGCGGGGGTGGGGCCTCTACGAGCAGTACTTC	CASSSGRGWGLYEQYF
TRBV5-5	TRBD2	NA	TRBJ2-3	TGTGCCAGCAGCCGCCTAGCGGGGGAAACCCATACGCAGTATTTT	CASSRLAGETHTQYF
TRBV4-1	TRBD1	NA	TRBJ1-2	TGCGCCAGCAGCCAAGATCCGGGACAGAGGAACTATGGCTACACCTTC	CASSQDPGQRNYGYTF
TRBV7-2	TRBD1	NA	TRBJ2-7	TGTGCCAGCAGCCTCATGACAGGGGACGACGAGCAGTACTTC	CASSLMTGDDEQYF
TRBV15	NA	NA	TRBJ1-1	TGTGCCACCAGCAGAGAGGTTAGGGGTTTGACTGAAGCTTTCTTT	CATSREVRGLTEAFF
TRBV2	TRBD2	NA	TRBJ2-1	TGTGCCAGCAGTGAAATGATAGCGGGAGGTTTAGATGAGCAGTTCTTC	CASSEMIAGGLDEQFF
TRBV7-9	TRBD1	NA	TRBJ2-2	TGTGCCAGCAGTCAGGGGGTAGTCGGGGAGCTGTTTTTT	CASSQGVVGELFF
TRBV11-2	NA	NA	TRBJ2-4	TGTGCCAGCAGAGAATATCAGGAGATAAGGGGGAACATTCAGTACTTC	CASREYQEIRGNIQYF
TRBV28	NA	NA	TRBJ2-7	TGTGCCAGCAGTCTGGACATACCGGACGAGCAGTACTTC	CASSLDIPDEQYF
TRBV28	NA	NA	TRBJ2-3	TGTGCCAGCAGTTTCACTCTTACTAGTGCCCTCGCAGATACGCAGTATTTT	CASSFTLTSALADTQYF
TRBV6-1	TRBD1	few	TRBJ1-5	TGTGCCAGCAGTAGCCGGGACAGGGACAATCAGCCCCAGCATTTT	CASSSRDRDNQPQHF
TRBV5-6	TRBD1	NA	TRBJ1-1	TGTGCCAGCAGCTCGAAACTGGGACAGGGGTACACTGAAGCTTTCTTT	CASSSKLGQGYTEAFF
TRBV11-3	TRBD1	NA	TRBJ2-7	TGTGCCAGCAGCCAAGGGACAGGGGGCACCGAGCAGTACTTC	CASSQGTGGTEQYF
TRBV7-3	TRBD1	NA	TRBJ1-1	TGTGCCAGCAGCGCGGGACAGGTGAACACTGAAGCTTTCTTT	CASSAGQVNTEAFF
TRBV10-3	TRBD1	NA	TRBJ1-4	TGTGCCATCAGTGGGACAGGGGGACAAAAACTGTTTTTT	CAISGTGGQKLFF
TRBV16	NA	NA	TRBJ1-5	TGTGCCAGCAGCGGGCAGCTTCATAGCAATCAGCCCCAGCATTTT	CASSGQLHSNQPQHF
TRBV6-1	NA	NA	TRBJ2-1	TGTGCCAGCAGTGACTTGGGGGCGGACTCCTACAATGAGCAGTTCTTC	CASSDLGADSYNEQFF
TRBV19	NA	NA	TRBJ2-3	TGTGCCAGTAGTGGCAGGGCACAAGATACGCAGTATTTT	CASSGRAQDTQYF
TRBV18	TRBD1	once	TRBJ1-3	TGTGCCAGCTCACCCCCGACAGGGATTTATGGAAACACCATATATTTT	CASSPPTGIYGNTIYF
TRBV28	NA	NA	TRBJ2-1	TGTGCCAGCGCAAAGGCGGTTTACTACAATGAGCAGTTCTTC	CASAKAVYYNEQFF